The TCR beta chain under discussion was sequenced for a study of blood T cell repertoires in COVID-19. Source study methods: Reference gene primer amplification yielded estimated nucleated cell counts. The table came from immunoSEQ multiplex PCR; TCRdb's copy has only in-frame clones and leaves some out. That table gives V, J and clone size, and the DNA gave D and trimming. The sample shows about 180,000 clones, 87% of them seen only once. The CDR3 consists of 17 residues. Germline V gene sequence: CDR1 SGHRS, CDR2 YFSETQ. V was pared by 0 bases and J by 9 bases, with 19 bases between. The sequenced sample was peripheral blood. The genes are TRBV5-1 and TRBJ1-6; D perhaps matches TRBD1 (6 bases). This clonotype originated in a man aged 35-49 years with active or convalescent COVID-19. The CDR3: CASSLAEASIGGSPLHF. In nucleotides, the CDR3 is TGCGCCAGCAGCTTGGCCGAGGCATCAATAGGGGGTTCACCCCTCCACTTT.